These 18 T cell receptor beta chains came from one sample sequenced in a study of blood T cell repertoires in COVID-19 (TCRdb year 2020). The library relied on the immunoSEQ multiplex PCR assay. The immuneACCESS repertoire file appears here via TCRdb, limited to in-frame rearrangements. These files lack a portion of the clones; in checked studies, under half of the deficit traces to unresolved V genes, and the cause of the others is not known. Within this sample are fewer than 200,000 clones, with around 73% of them counted one time only. The ten largest clones capture 15% to 20% of the sample. Sequencing was performed on PBMCs or T cells enriched from blood (not recorded which). The origin of the receptors is a woman in her forties or fifties who had recovered from COVID-19.

The chain links TRBV7-2 to TRBJ2-4; 11 bases map to TRBD1. This CDR3 has 15 amino acids. The germline V gene encodes CDR1 SGHTA and CDR2 FQGNSA. The V and J ends lost 5 bases and 6 bases, in that order; junction bases with no gene match: 6. CDR3 nucleotide sequence: TGTGCCAGCAGCCGGACAGGGGGCGTGCGAAACATTCAGTACTTC. Encoded protein: CASSRTGGVRNIQYF.

The chain carries TRBV19 and TRBJ2-3; 10 bases fit TRBD2. Per germline, CDR1 LNHDA and CDR2 SQIVND (reference sequence). The length of the CDR3 is 18 residues. V shed 0 bases and J 4 bases; nucleotides not matched to a gene: 10. CDR3 in DNA: TGTGCCAGTAGTATAGATCCCCCTAGCGGGAGTGGAGCAGATACGCAGTATTTT. Translation: CASSIDPPSGSGADTQYF.

The rearrangement joins TRBV9 to TRBJ2-1; D possibly corresponds to TRBD1 (6 bases). Germline V CDR1 and CDR2: SGDLS, YYNGEE. The CDR3 is 13 amino acids. V lost 2 bases and J lost 8, with 11 bases in between. The CDR3 DNA reads as TGTGCCAGCAGCGTCAGGGACAAGGATGAGCAGTTCTTC. Translated: CASSVRDKDEQFF. Full variable domain (missing parts from reference TRBV9 and TRBJ2-1): DSGVTQTPKHLITATGQRVTLRCSPRSGDLSVYWYQQSLDQGLQFLIQYYNGEERAKGNILERFSAQQFPDLHSELNLSSLELGDSALYFCASSVRDKDEQFFGPGTRLTVL.

This chain connects TRBV2 to TRBJ1-1; D call uncertain. Per the germline V gene, CDR1 is SNHLY and CDR2 is FYNNEI. V dropped 7 bases and J dropped 4 bases, with 10 bases sitting between them. This CDR3 has 12 residues. The CDR3 is CASISVSTEAFF. CDR3 bases: TGTGCCAGCATCTCCGTATCCACTGAAGCTTTCTTT.

As for this clone: Relative to the germline gene, one junction end is altered; a read error may explain this. The CDR3 nucleotides read TGTGCCAGCAGTTTTTTGGGACAGTACTACGAGCGGTACTTC. Its protein product is CASSFLGQYYERYF. The rearrangement links TRBV28 to TRBJ2-7, with 7 bases aligning to TRBD1. CDR3 length: 14 amino acids. Germline V gene data show CDR1 as MDHEN and CDR2 as SYDVKM.

V and J are TRBV10-3 and TRBJ1-5, with a tentative D call TRBD1 (6 bases). Germline CDR1 is ENHRY and CDR2 is SYGVKD. With 10 bases removed from V and 3 bases from J, the gap between germline ends came to 16 bases. The CDR3 runs 14 residues. This CDR3 is CATGITGNNQPQHF. As DNA, the CDR3 is TGTGCCACTGGAATAACAGGGAACAATCAGCCCCAGCATTTT.

V gene TRBV18 combines with J gene TRBJ1-2; D might be TRBD1 (5 bases). The CDR3 covers 14 residues. V was trimmed by 3 bases and J by 3 bases, leaving 11 bases between them. Germline CDR1 and CDR2: KGHSH and LQKENI. DNA for the CDR3: TGTGCCAGCTCACCTCTTCGGGGGGACTATGGCTACACCTTC. Amino acids: CASSPLRGDYGYTF.

V is TRBV28 and J is TRBJ1-1, with D possibly matching TRBD1 (6 bases). CDR3 length: 16 amino acids. V dropped 7 bases and J dropped 3 bases, with 21 bases sitting between them. Germline V CDR1 and CDR2: MDHEN, SYDVKM. CDR3 region: CASNRGDTALDTEAFF. As DNA, the CDR3 is TGTGCCAGCAATAGAGGGGACACCGCTTTAGACACTGAAGCTTTCTTT.

The CDR3 nucleotides read TGTGCCAGCAGCTCAACTAGCGGCAGTGAGCAGTTCTTC. Residues: CASSSTSGSEQFF. V and J are TRBV7-3 and TRBJ2-1, with TRBD2 matching over 8 bases. The CDR3 length is 13 residues. The V and J ends lost 4 bases and 9 bases, in that order; junction bases with no gene match: 5. CDR1 and CDR2 from the germline V gene are SGHTA and FQGTGA.

CDR3: CASNKGGAGRSYNEQFF. The DNA for the CDR3 is TGTGCCAGCAACAAGGGAGGGGCAGGGCGGTCCTACAATGAGCAGTTCTTC. The gene calls are TRBV7-9 and TRBJ2-1, with 7 bases that match TRBD2. This CDR3 is built from 17 residues. From germline, CDR1 is SEHNR and CDR2 FQNEAQ (reference sequence). V lost 7 bases, J lost 1 base, and 13 bases stayed unmatched.

This rearrangement joins TRBV11-2 to TRBJ2-1, with D uncertain. In germline, CDR1 is SGHAT, CDR2 FQNNGV. This CDR3 region has 13 residues. Deletions cut 5 bases from V and 1 base from J, with 6 bases between. DNA of the CDR3: TGTGCCAGCAGCCCCAGGTCCTACAATGAGCAGTTCTTC. It yields the protein CASSPRSYNEQFF.

The V call is TRBV28, the J call TRBJ1-2; maybe TRBD1 (5 bases). The CDR3 length is 12 residues. Trimming removed 5 bases at V and 7 bases at J, with 11 bases between. CDR1 is MDHEN, CDR2 SYDVKM, per germline. CDR3 DNA: TGTGCCAGCAGTCCCTCGGGGGGTGGCTACACCTTC. The encoded protein is CASSPSGGGYTF.

V and J are TRBV7-9 and TRBJ2-1, with no clear D. This CDR3 is built from 15 residues. Germline loops: CDR1 SEHNR, CDR2 FQNEAQ (reference sequence). V lost 6 bases, J lost 4 bases, and 16 bases lay in between. CDR3 DNA: TGTGCCAGCAGTTCATCCCCAGCGCCGTACAATGAGCAGTTCTTC. Protein: CASSSSPAPYNEQFF.

The chain has TRBV7-2 and TRBJ2-7, with 7 bases that match TRBD2. The CDR3 is 17 residues long. Germline V gene lookup returns CDR1 SGHTA and CDR2 FQGNSA. V was pared by 0 bases and J by 2 bases, with 10 bases of the junction left unmatched. The CDR3 spells CASSLADSWGGTYEQYF. The CDR3 DNA reads TGTGCCAGCAGCTTAGCAGACTCCTGGGGGGGAACCTACGAGCAGTACTTC.

V gene TRBV2 combines with J gene TRBJ1-1, with 7 nucleotides matching TRBD1. The CDR3 has 13 residues. Trimming removed 9 bases from V and 0 bases from J; junction bases left unmatched: 4. From germline, CDR1 is SNHLY and CDR2 FYNNEI. For the CDR3, the DNA is TGTGCCAGTACAACAGGGGTGAACACTGAAGCTTTCTTT. This gives the protein CASTTGVNTEAFF.

CDR3 loop: CASSDSRAGGYTGELFF. CDR3 nucleotide sequence: TGTGCCAGCAGTGATTCGAGGGCGGGAGGTTACACCGGGGAGCTGTTTTTT. The rearrangement joins TRBV25-1 to TRBJ2-2; 8 bases are a match to TRBD2. The J segment lost 3 bases and the V segment lost 3 bases, leaving 9 bases of the junction unmatched. The CDR3 extends over 17 amino acids. Looked up from germline, CDR1 is MGHDK and CDR2 is SYGVNS.

Here the CDR3 DNA reads TGCGCCAGCAGCCGGTCGACAGGGAGTAACTATGGCTACACCTTC. As protein: CASSRSTGSNYGYTF. The chain uses TRBV4-1 and TRBJ1-2; the match to TRBD1 covers 7 bases. CDR3 length equals 15 residues. With 4 bases clipped from V and 1 base from J, the junction kept 6 bases outside the gene matches. CDR1 MGHRA and CDR2 YSYEKL come from the germline V gene.

The rearrangement links TRBV2 to TRBJ2-5; 10 nucleotides line up with TRBD1. V dropped 8 bases and J dropped 9; count of bases not matched to a gene: 15. The CDR3 is made up of 15 amino acids. CDR1 and CDR2 from the germline V gene are SNHLY and FYNNEI. The DNA for the CDR3 is TGTGCCAGCGGACGATACCGGGACAGGGGTTCGGCCCAGTACTTC. This encodes CASGRYRDRGSAQYF.